The 26 T cell receptor beta chains reported below all come from one sample, sequenced in a study of T cell clonality in common variable immunodeficiency. Broader study findings: Reportedly, TCR beta sequences from common variable immunodeficiency showed fewer deletions and N-nucleotide insertions.

Sequencing was performed with immunoSEQ multiplex PCR; in TCRdb, only in-frame clones are kept and a portion is missing. The profile covers about 30,000 clones, none occurring a single time. Their recognized antigens are unknown. The sequenced material came from peripheral blood mononuclear cells. These receptors all stem from a human donor with common variable immunodeficiency.

This clone appeared a few times. The sequenced fragment ends 3 residues before the CDR3 boundary, so the rest is inferred from the germline J gene. The rearrangement joins TRBV18 to TRBJ1-2, with unresolved D. The CDR3 spans 15 residues. Germline V gene lookup returns CDR1 KGHSH and CDR2 LQKENI. The V end lost 3 bases, the J end lost 7 bases, and 18 bases lay between the germline ends. The chain's CDR3 is CASSPDQVYVGGYTF. The CDR3 DNA, read in part, is TGTGCCAGCTCACCGGATCAGGTCTACGTCGGTGGC.

Turning to this clone: Read data end 3 residues before the CDR3 end; the end is taken from the germline J gene. This rearrangement joins TRBV30 to TRBJ1-2, with 7 bases matching TRBD1. This CDR3 has 17 residues. The germline CDR1 and CDR2 sequences are GTSNPN and SVGIG (reference sequence). This CDR3 reads CAWSVVPVETGKGAYTF. The DNA read from the CDR3 is TGTGCCTGGAGTGTAGTTCCAGTGGAGACAGGGAAGGGTGCC.

As for this clone: The CDR3 is cut off 3 residues early in the read; its end comes from the germline J gene. The chain couples TRBV5-1 to TRBJ2-7, with unresolved D. Trimming removed 4 bases from V and 3 bases from J, with 8 bases in between. This CDR3 has 12 residues. Germline V gene lookup returns CDR1 SGHRS and CDR2 YFSETQ. The CDR3 reads CASSVVDYEQYF. The covered CDR3 bases are TGCGCCAGCAGCGTCGTAGACTACGAG.

On this clone itself: The read finishes 3 residues shy of the CDR3 end, and the germline J gene is used to complete it. J is TRBJ2-7 and V is TRBV30, with TRBD2 identical over 9 bases. Germline V CDR1 and CDR2: GTSNPN, SVGIG (reference sequence). The V segment lost 0 bases and the J segment 5 bases; nucleotides outside the gene matches: 14. The CDR3 spans 17 residues. The sequenced part of the CDR3 DNA is TGTGCCTGGAGTGTACTGATAGCGGGGGCGCCCACTCACGAG. This gives the protein CAWSVLIAGAPTHE. The entire CDR3 reads CAWSVLIAGAPTHEQYF. Variable domain in full (rest from reference TRBV30 and TRBJ2-7): SQTIHQWPATLVQPVGSPLSLECTVEGTSNPNLYWYRQAAGRGLQLLFYSVGIGQISSEVPQNLSASRPQDRQFILSSKKLLLSDSGFYLCAWSVLIAGAPTHEQYFGPGTRLTVT.

With respect to this clone: The read terminates 3 residues before the CDR3 end, so the remaining end is supplied by the germline J gene. The J gene is TRBJ2-7, the V gene TRBV20-1, with D maybe TRBD1 (6 bases). Trimming pared 0 bases from V and 6 bases from J, leaving 9 bases between. From germline, CDR1 is DFQATT and CDR2 SNEGSKA (reference sequence). The CDR3 has 12 residues. The sequenced part of the CDR3 DNA is TGCAGTGCTAGAGATCCAGGGGTCGAG. This sequence encodes CSARDPGVE. The whole CDR3 reads CSARDPGVEQYF.

In its sample, this clone was seen many times. Sequencing ends 3 residues short of the CDR3 end; the germline J gene provides the rest. The V call is TRBV29-1, the J call TRBJ2-4; D is unresolved. Germline CDR1 and CDR2: SQVTM and ANQGSEA. The CDR3 has 16 residues. Trimming took off 0 bases at V and 0 bases at J, with 12 bases between the two ends. CDR3 DNA, as far as it was read: TGCAGCGTTGAAGATGGTTTAGAAGTAGCCAAAAACATT. Protein product: CSVEDGLEVAKNI. The whole CDR3 is CSVEDGLEVAKNIQYF.

CDR3 residues: CASSPFPGQGGNTIYF. The CDR3 DNA, read in part, is TGTGCCAGCTCGCCTTTTCCGGGACAGGGTGGAAACACC. The J gene is TRBJ1-3, the V gene TRBV18, with 9 positions matching TRBD1. The missing CDR3 end, 3 residues past where the read stops, is filled in from the germline J gene. Germline assignment: CDR1 KGHSH and CDR2 LQKENI. The CDR3 contains 16 residues. Germline trimming cut 6 bases from V and 3 bases from J; bases unmatched to any gene: 9.

The table lists this clone with a few counts. The read gets to within 3 residues of the CDR3 end, and the germline J gene fills in the rest. The rearrangement uses TRBV20-1 and TRBJ2-5, with TRBD2 matching 7 bases. Per the germline V gene, CDR1 is DFQATT and CDR2 is SNEGSKA (reference sequence). The CDR3 contains 14 residues. V gave up 6 bases and J gave up 1 base; unmatched junction bases: 8. Here the CDR3 reads CSAPDGRGQETQYF. Partial CDR3 DNA: TGCAGTGCCCCGGATGGGAGGGGCCAAGAGACC.

This clone was recorded many times. This CDR3 is CSVDPGGKNNEQFF. The CDR3 DNA, read in part, is TGCAGCGTTGACCCGGGGGGCAAAAACAATGAG. The chain carries TRBV29-1 and TRBJ2-1, with TRBD2 as a possible D gene (7 bases). The CDR3 end lies 3 residues beyond the end of the read and is filled in from the germline J gene. CDR3 size: 14 residues. Trimming cost V 3 bases and J 5 bases, with 14 bases left between them. Per the germline V gene, CDR1 is SQVTM and CDR2 is ANQGSEA.

This clone was counted between two and nine times. Sequencing ends 3 residues short of the CDR3 end; the germline J gene provides the rest. The chain carries TRBV7-6 and TRBJ1-2; a possible D gene is TRBD1 (6 bases). Trimming removed 1 base at V and 4 bases at J, with 10 bases between. This CDR3 comprises 14 residues. The germline CDR1 and CDR2 sequences are SGHVS and FNYEAQ. The CDR3 region is CASSLGSRGYGYTF. The part of the CDR3 DNA that was read is TGTGCCAGCAGCTTAGGGTCCAGGGGCTATGGC.

Remarks on this clone: The read stops 3 residues short of the end of the CDR3; the missing end is completed from the germline J gene. This sequence joins TRBV7-6 and TRBJ2-5, with TRBD2 matching 9 bases. V lost 1 base, J lost 4 bases, and 7 bases stayed unmatched. CDR1 is SGHVS and CDR2 is FNYEAQ in the germline V gene. The CDR3 totals 16 residues. CDR3 DNA (partial): TGTGCCAGCAGCTTAGGCGGCGGGGGGGGAGGAGAGACC. This gives the protein CASSLGGGGGGET. The whole CDR3 protein reads CASSLGGGGGGETQYF.

Many counts were recorded for this clone. The read ends 3 residues shy of where the CDR3 ends; the end is completed using the germline J gene. The chain combines TRBV5-1 with TRBJ1-4; D not resolved. The CDR3 spans 15 residues. The germline V and J ends were trimmed by 0 bases and 5 bases, with 11 bases remaining between them. Germline CDR1 and CDR2: SGHRS and YFSETQ. CDR3 DNA, as far as it was read: TGCGCCAGCAGCTTGGAACGGGGAAGAAATGAAAAA. Its translation: CASSLERGRNEK. The entire CDR3 reads CASSLERGRNEKLFF.

This clone was found a few times. Coverage ceases 3 residues before the CDR3 finishes, and the germline J gene fills in the end. V is TRBV18 and J is TRBJ2-2; TRBD1 agrees at 7 bases. Germline V CDR1 and CDR2: KGHSH, LQKENI. Trimming took 1 base from V and 3 from J; bases not matched to a gene: 8. This CDR3 comprises 17 residues. The chain's CDR3 is CASSPLATGSYTGELFF. The CDR3 DNA, read in part, is TGTGCCAGCTCACCACTTGCGACAGGGTCGTACACCGGGGAG.

This clone has more than one count but fewer than ten. CDR3: CAWSVQRQSEAFF. The covered CDR3 bases are TGTGCCTGGAGTGTACAACGACAGTCTGAA. The chain has TRBV30 and TRBJ1-1; possible D gene TRBD1, 5 bases. The CDR3 extends 3 residues past the end of the read, so its final part is completed from the germline J gene. Germline CDR1 and CDR2: GTSNPN and SVGIG (reference sequence). The CDR3 consists of 13 residues. V was cut by 0 bases and J by 6 bases, with 11 bases left in between.

This clone was detected a few times. The read ends 3 residues before the CDR3 terminus; that terminus is restored from the germline J gene. The rearrangement uses TRBV7-7 and TRBJ2-5, with 8 positions matching TRBD1. V was clipped by 2 bases and J by 4 bases; unmatched bases: 6. CDR1 and CDR2 (germline): SSHAT, FNYEAQ (reference sequence). The CDR3 runs 15 residues. The DNA read from the CDR3 is TGTGCCAGCAGCTTAAGCCCCCAGGGGGCAGAGACC. The encoded protein is CASSLSPQGAET. The full CDR3 is CASSLSPQGAETQYF. Drawing the rest from reference TRBV7-7 and TRBJ2-5, the complete variable domain is GAGVSQSPRYKVTKRGQDVTLRCDPISSHATLYWYQQALGQGPEFLTYFNYEAQPDKSGLPSDRFSAERPEGSISTLTIQRTEQRDSAMYRCASSLSPQGAETQYFGPGTRLLVL.

On this clone: The read terminates 3 residues before the CDR3 end, so the remaining end is supplied by the germline J gene. The chain has TRBV19 and TRBJ2-2; 9 positions agree with TRBD2. This CDR3 region has 15 residues. Trimming took 5 bases from V and 7 from J; bases not matched to a gene: 8. The germline V gene has CDR1 LNHDA and CDR2 SQIVND (reference sequence). The DNA read from the CDR3 is TGTGCCAGTAGTGCCCTAGCGGGGTGGAACGGGGAG. Residues: CASSALAGWNGE. The complete CDR3 sequence is CASSALAGWNGELFF.

There are many counts of this clone. The read finishes 3 residues shy of the CDR3 end, and the germline J gene is used to complete it. The chain is built from TRBV5-4 and TRBJ2-3, with TRBD2 matching over 7 bases. Germline V gene sequence: CDR1 SGHNT, CDR2 YYREEE (reference sequence). The CDR3 covers 15 residues. The trim removed 0 bases at V and 5 bases at J, leaving 6 bases unmatched. The CDR3 bases that were read are TGTGCCAGCAGCTTGGTGGGGGGGACTGTAGATACG. Protein product: CASSLVGGTVDT. From start to end, the CDR3 is CASSLVGGTVDTQYF.

This clone appeared many times. The read halts 3 residues ahead of the CDR3 end, with the missing end drawn from the germline J gene. The chain has TRBV7-2 and TRBJ2-1; D call uncertain. Germline V gene data show CDR1 as SGHTA and CDR2 as FQGNSA. V was clipped by 6 bases and J by 4 bases, with 10 bases between them. The length of the CDR3 is 13 residues. The CDR3 protein is CASSSQSYNEQFF. The CDR3 DNA, read in part, is TGTGCCAGCAGTTCCCAGTCGTACAATGAG.

This clone was seen more than once but under ten times. The read stops 3 residues short of the end of the CDR3; the missing end is completed from the germline J gene. The chain has TRBV30 and TRBJ1-1; no clear D gene. V dropped 2 bases and J dropped 0 bases, with 7 bases sitting between them. The CDR3 covers 13 residues. CDR1 and CDR2 (germline): GTSNPN, SVGIG (reference sequence). Here the CDR3 reads CAWSYSMNTEAFF. The sequenced CDR3 bases are TGTGCCTGGAGTTACAGCATGAACACTGAA.

This clone was recorded many times. The read ends 3 residues before the CDR3 terminus; that terminus is restored from the germline J gene. The rearrangement links TRBV5-1 to TRBJ2-5, with 9 bases identical to TRBD1. The germline V gene encodes CDR1 SGHRS and CDR2 YFSETQ. The CDR3 has 15 amino acids. V dropped 4 bases and J dropped 2; count of bases not matched to a gene: 6. Here the CDR3 reads CASSGPGTGQETQYF. The CDR3 DNA, read in part, is TGCGCCAGCAGCGGGCCCGGGACAGGGCAAGAGACC. Using reference TRBV5-1 and TRBJ2-5 for the parts outside the CDR3, the full variable domain is KAGVTQTPRYLIKTRGQQVTLSCSPISGHRSVSWYQQTPGQGLQFLFEYFSETQRNKGNFPGRFSGRQFSNSRSEMNVSTLELGDSALYLCASSGPGTGQETQYFGPGTRLLVL.

This clone was seen more than once but under ten times. CDR3 DNA (partial): TGTGCCAGCAGTGGACAGGGTATGAACACTGAA. Its translation is CASSGQGMNTE. The complete CDR3 reads CASSGQGMNTEAFF. The rearrangement uses TRBV2 and TRBJ1-1; 7 bases line up with TRBD1. The DNA ends 3 residues before the CDR3 does, and the rest of the CDR3 is filled in from the germline J gene. CDR3 size: 14 residues. The germline CDR1 and CDR2 sequences are SNHLY and FYNNEI. V shed 4 bases and J 0 bases; nucleotides not matched to a gene: 2.

This clone was counted at least ten times. Partial CDR3 DNA: TGTGCCAGCGAGGTCGACAGGGCAGGCGATGAG. Amino acids: CASEVDRAGDE. The CDR3 reads in full as CASEVDRAGDEQFF. V and J are TRBV7-9 and TRBJ2-1, with 7 nucleotides matching TRBD1. The read gets to within 3 residues of the CDR3 end, and the germline J gene fills in the rest. The trim removed 8 bases at V and 8 bases at J, leaving 12 bases unmatched. The length of the CDR3 is 14 residues. In germline, CDR1 is SEHNR, CDR2 FQNEAQ (reference sequence).

As regards this clone: The read halts 3 residues ahead of the CDR3 end, with the missing end drawn from the germline J gene. The V and J genes are TRBV5-5 and TRBJ2-1, with 8 positions matching TRBD2. V shed 2 bases, J shed 3 bases, and the junction held 4 bases outside the gene matches. This CDR3 has 15 residues. Germline V gene data show CDR1 as SGHKS and CDR2 as YYEKEE (reference sequence). The sequenced part of the CDR3 DNA is TGTGCCAGCAGCTTCCAAGCGGGAGTCTACAATGAG. Translated: CASSFQAGVYNE. The full CDR3 is CASSFQAGVYNEQFF.

This clone was observed many times. The read is 3 residues too short to cover the CDR3 end, so that end is filled in from the germline J gene. The rearrangement links TRBV20-1 to TRBJ2-7; weak D call: TRBD2 (5 bases). There are 15 residues in the CDR3. Trimming shortened V by 3 bases and J by 0 bases, and 15 bases separated the two germline ends. Germline CDR1 is DFQATT and CDR2 is SNEGSKA (reference sequence). The CDR3 protein is CSARPGISPSYEQYF. The sequenced CDR3 bases are TGCAGTGCTAGGCCGGGGATCTCCCCCTCCTACGAG.

The sample holds a few counts of this clone. Read coverage stops 3 residues before the CDR3 terminus; the germline J gene supplies the remainder. This rearrangement joins TRBV6-1 to TRBJ1-5, with D hard to call. Germline CDR1 MNHNS, CDR2 SASEGT. The CDR3 sequence is 14 residues long. V dropped 2 bases and J dropped 0 bases, with 5 bases sitting between them. The sequenced CDR3 bases are TGTGCCAGCAGTGAACGAGGTAGCAATCAGCCC. This encodes CASSERGSNQP. The CDR3 reads in full as CASSERGSNQPQHF.

This clone has only a few counts. The CDR3 spells CASSEYNGVVDTQYF. Incomplete CDR3 DNA: TGTGCCAGCAGTGAATACAACGGGGTGGTAGATACG. The V gene is TRBV6-1, the J gene TRBJ2-3; a weak D match, TRBD2 (5 bases). The DNA ends 3 residues before the CDR3 does, and the rest of the CDR3 is filled in from the germline J gene. Trimming pared 2 bases from V and 5 bases from J, leaving 14 bases between. Germline V lookup: CDR1 MNHNS, CDR2 SASEGT. The CDR3 sequence is 15 residues long.